Listed here are 16 T cell receptor beta chains from one sample, sequenced in a study of PD-L1 blockade in urothelial cancer. Time point meaning: pretreatment peripheral blood. Sequencing used immunoSEQ multiplex PCR; TCRdb keeps in-frame clones, though not all of them. This sample has roughly 49,000 clones; more than 70% occur once, and the top ten carry over 20%. Sample: PBMCs, taken around atezolizumab (anti-PD-L1) treatment. These receptors were obtained from a man in his 60s with urothelial cancer.

The chain has TRBV6-6 and TRBJ2-5; 10 nucleotides match TRBD2. Germline values: CDR1 MNHNY, CDR2 SVGAGI (reference sequence). With V trimmed by 2 bases and J by 4 bases, 7 bases remained unmatched. The CDR3 has 16 amino acids. Written as DNA, the CDR3 is TGTGCCAGCAGTTACAGCGGGAGGGCCGGTTTAGAGACCCAGTACTTC. As protein: CASSYSGRAGLETQYF.

The rearrangement uses TRBV6-1 and TRBJ2-2, with D tentatively TRBD1 (5 bases). The V gene lost 2 bases and the J gene lost 7 bases, with 17 bases spanning the gap. Germline V gene lookup returns CDR1 MNHNS and CDR2 SASEGT. The CDR3 extends over 16 amino acids. The CDR3 nucleotides are TGTGCCAGCAGTGAAAAAGGCAGGGCTTCCGTCGGGGAGCTGTTTTTT. This codes for CASSEKGRASVGELFF.

The chain links TRBV6-6 to TRBJ2-7, with TRBD1 identical over 10 bases. CDR1 is MNHNY and CDR2 is SVGAGI in the germline V gene (reference sequence). Losses at the gene ends were 6 bases for V and 4 bases for J; bases not matched to a gene: 9. This CDR3 region has 15 residues. The CDR3, as DNA: TGTGCCAGCAGGTCGACCGGGACAGGGGCTTACGAGCAGTACTTC. Translation: CASRSTGTGAYEQYF.

The CDR3 DNA is TGTGCCAGCAGCCTATCGACCGGGGAGCTGTTTTTT. Residues: CASSLSTGELFF. The chain uses TRBV7-2 and TRBJ2-2, with D uncertain. Trimming pared 5 bases from V and 5 bases from J, leaving 6 bases between. Looked up from germline, CDR1 is SGHTA and CDR2 is FQGNSA. The CDR3 extends over 12 amino acids.

There are a few counts of this clone. The chain employs TRBV19 and TRBJ1-5; D not resolved. This CDR3 region has 14 residues. CDR1 and CDR2 from the germline V gene are LNHDA and SQIVND (reference sequence). V was shortened by 8 bases and J by 3 bases, with 14 bases between the two germline ends. The CDR3 reads CASGTGRINQPQHF. DNA of the CDR3: TGTGCCAGTGGTACCGGCAGGATCAATCAGCCCCAGCATTTT.

As for this clone: The same CDR3 is also encoded by other DNA sequences in this sample. This chain joins TRBV5-1 and TRBJ1-2; 9 nucleotides line up with TRBD1. J lost 6 bases, V lost 0 bases, and 6 bases had no gene match. Per the germline V gene, CDR1 is SGHRS and CDR2 is YFSETQ. This CDR3 spans 15 amino acids. The CDR3 loop reads CASSLVGQGPHGYTF. CDR3 nucleotide sequence: TGCGCCAGCAGCTTGGTGGGACAGGGTCCGCATGGCTACACCTTC.

This clone showed up just a few times. V gene TRBV30 combines with J gene TRBJ1-1; no clear D. This CDR3 comprises 13 residues. Deletions cut 0 bases from V and 5 bases from J, with 10 bases between. The germline CDR1 and CDR2 sequences are GTSNPN and SVGIG (reference sequence). DNA for the CDR3: TGTGCCTGGAGTGTACTGGGAGGAACTGAAGCTTTCTTT. This gives the protein CAWSVLGGTEAFF.

The chain is built from TRBV7-9 and TRBJ1-2; D might be TRBD1 (6 bases). V was cut by 8 bases and J by 8 bases, with 15 bases left in between. CDR1 and CDR2 from the germline V gene are SEHNR and FQNEAQ (reference sequence). CDR3 length: 12 amino acids. The CDR3 reads CASGPTGIGYTF. Here the CDR3 DNA reads TGTGCCAGCGGACCAACAGGGATCGGCTACACCTTC.

This chain links TRBV6-5 with TRBJ2-7, with D perhaps TRBD1 (5 bases). Trimming took 4 bases from V and 0 from J, leaving 16 bases between them. In germline, CDR1 is MNHEY, CDR2 SVGAGI. This CDR3 region has 16 residues. CDR3 loop: CASSSRRQPPSYEQYF. The CDR3 bases are TGTGCCAGCAGTTCCCGCCGACAGCCTCCCTCCTACGAGCAGTACTTC.

The chain has TRBV6-6 and TRBJ2-2; D might be TRBD1 (5 bases). V was shortened by 4 bases and J by 4 bases, with 10 bases between the two germline ends. The CDR3 is 14 residues long. Germline V gene sequence: CDR1 MNHNY, CDR2 SVGAGI (reference sequence). The CDR3 sequence: CASSSTGGTGELFF. CDR3 bases: TGTGCCAGCAGTTCTACAGGTGGCACCGGGGAGCTGTTTTTT.

This rearrangement joins TRBV7-2 to TRBJ2-7, with 7 nucleotides matching TRBD2. The germline CDR1 and CDR2 sequences are SGHTA and FQGNSA. Trimming took 3 bases from V and 2 from J; bases not matched to a gene: 4. The CDR3 contains 14 residues. The CDR3 nucleotides are TGTGCCAGCAGCTTTCGCCGGGAGGCCTACGAGCAGTACTTC. This translates into CASSFRREAYEQYF. The variable domain in full, with the rest retrieved from reference TRBV7-2 and TRBJ2-7, is GAGVSQSPSNKVTEKGKDVELRCDPISGHTALYWYRQSLGQGLEFLIYFQGNSAPDKSGLPSDRFSAERTGGSVSTLTIQRTQQEDSAVYLCASSFRREAYEQYFGPGTRLTVT.

This chain connects TRBV29-1 to TRBJ2-6; 7 positions agree with TRBD1. Germline V gene sequence: CDR1 SQVTM, CDR2 ANQGSEA. The CDR3 has 17 amino acids. V was clipped by 3 bases and J by 2 bases; unmatched bases: 10. The CDR3 DNA reads TGCAGCGTTGATGTGAGGACAGGCTCCCCTGGGGCCAACGTCCTGACTTTC. This sequence encodes CSVDVRTGSPGANVLTF.

V is TRBV25-1 and J is TRBJ2-4; D not resolved. This CDR3 spans 13 amino acids. Trimming left V 2 bases short and J 10 bases short, with 12 bases between. Germline-derived CDR1 and CDR2 are MGHDK and SYGVNS. As DNA, the CDR3 is TGTGCCAGCAGTGAAACCAGCGTCCCTATTCAGTACTTC. Translating gives CASSETSVPIQYF.

CDR3 amino acids: CAWSVQTGNTIYF. Here the CDR3 DNA reads TGTGCCTGGAGTGTACAGACTGGAAACACCATATATTTT. This sequence joins TRBV30 and TRBJ1-3; D uncertain. Germline CDR1 GTSNPN, CDR2 SVGIG (reference sequence). Trimming pared 0 bases from V and 2 bases from J, leaving 5 bases between. The CDR3 has 13 amino acids.

J is TRBJ2-2 and V is TRBV10-3; 13 positions match TRBD2. After removal of 7 bases from V and 7 bases from J, the junction contained 3 bases not matched to a gene. The germline gives CDR1 ENHRY, CDR2 SYGVKD. This CDR3 is 14 amino acids long. CDR3 in amino acids: CAITGLAGVGELFF. Written as DNA, the CDR3 is TGTGCCATCACCGGACTAGCGGGAGTCGGGGAGCTGTTTTTT.

The chain employs TRBV6-6 and TRBJ1-2; the D gene is possibly TRBD1 (5 bases). The CDR3 length is 12 residues. CDR1 is MNHNY, CDR2 SVGAGI, per germline (reference sequence). The V end was cut by 4 bases, the J end by 8 bases, with 11 bases between. As DNA, the CDR3 is TGTGCCAGCAGTTTCAGGAGGGGCGGCTACACCTTC. As protein: CASSFRRGGYTF.